This TCR beta chain derives from a study of T cell responses to AZD1222 COVID-19 vaccine. Study outcomes and limitations: Among the donors, most were white British and more were female, and clonal diversity was possibly underestimated.

In the case of this clone: Its target is unknown.

The assay was immunoSEQ multiplex PCR, and TCRdb's table has in-frame clones only and misses some. The sample lists about 110,000 clones, about 88% occurring once. V gave up 5 bases and J gave up 1 base, with 13 bases separating them. CDR3 length: 15 amino acids. Germline CDR1 is SGHNT and CDR2 is YENEEA. The specimen was peripheral blood, collected on day 0 of AZD1222 vaccination. The chain uses TRBV11-3 and TRBJ2-3, with no clear D. This clonotype was sampled from an adult in good health. The CDR3 DNA follows: TGTGCCAGCAGCCCGCCCGGTGGGGGCACAGATACGCAGTATTTT. The encoded protein is CASSPPGGGTDTQYF.